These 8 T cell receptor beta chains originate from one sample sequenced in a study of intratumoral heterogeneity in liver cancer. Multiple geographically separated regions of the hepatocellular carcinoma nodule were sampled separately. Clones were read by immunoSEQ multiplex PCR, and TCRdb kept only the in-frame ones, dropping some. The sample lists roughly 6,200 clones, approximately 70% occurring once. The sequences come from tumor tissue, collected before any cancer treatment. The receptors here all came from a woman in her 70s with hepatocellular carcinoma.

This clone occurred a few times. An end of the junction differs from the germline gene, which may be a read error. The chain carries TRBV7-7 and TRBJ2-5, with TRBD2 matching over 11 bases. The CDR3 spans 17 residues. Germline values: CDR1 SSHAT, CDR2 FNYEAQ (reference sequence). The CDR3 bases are TGTGCTAGCAGCTTAGGAGTTAGCGGGAGGGCCGCGGAGACCCAGTACTTC. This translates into CASSLGVSGRAAETQYF.

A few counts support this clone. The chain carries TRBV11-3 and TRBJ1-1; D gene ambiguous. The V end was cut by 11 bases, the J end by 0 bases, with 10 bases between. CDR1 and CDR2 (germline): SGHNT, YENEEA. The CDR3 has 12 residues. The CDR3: CAGLIMNTEAFF. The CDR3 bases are TGTGCCGGACTTATCATGAACACTGAAGCTTTCTTT.

The chain's CDR3 is CAISRDVLAGELFF. The CDR3 region has the DNA TGTGCCATCAGCAGAGATGTACTTGCCGGGGAGCTGTTTTTT. The chain uses TRBV10-3 and TRBJ2-2, with D uncertain. The CDR3 runs to 14 residues. Trimming took 6 bases from V and 6 from J, leaving 14 bases between them. Per germline, CDR1 ENHRY and CDR2 SYGVKD.

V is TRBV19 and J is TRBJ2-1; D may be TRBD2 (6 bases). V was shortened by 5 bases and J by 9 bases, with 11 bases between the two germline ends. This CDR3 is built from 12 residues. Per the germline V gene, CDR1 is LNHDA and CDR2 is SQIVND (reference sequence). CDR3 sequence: CASSQTGSEQFF. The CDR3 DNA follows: TGTGCCAGTAGTCAAACCGGGAGTGAGCAGTTCTTC.

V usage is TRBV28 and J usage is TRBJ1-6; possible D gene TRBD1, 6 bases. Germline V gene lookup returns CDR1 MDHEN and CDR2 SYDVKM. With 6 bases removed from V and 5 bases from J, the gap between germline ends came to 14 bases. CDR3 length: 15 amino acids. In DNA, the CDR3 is TGTGCCAGCAGCATACGGACAGCGAATAATTCACCCCTCCACTTT. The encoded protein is CASSIRTANNSPLHF.

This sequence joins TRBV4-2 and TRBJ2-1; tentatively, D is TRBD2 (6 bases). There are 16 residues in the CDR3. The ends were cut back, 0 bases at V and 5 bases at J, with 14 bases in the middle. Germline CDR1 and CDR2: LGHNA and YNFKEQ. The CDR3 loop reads CASSQDGLATHNEQFF. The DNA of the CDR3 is TGTGCCAGCAGCCAAGACGGGCTAGCGACCCACAATGAGCAGTTCTTC.

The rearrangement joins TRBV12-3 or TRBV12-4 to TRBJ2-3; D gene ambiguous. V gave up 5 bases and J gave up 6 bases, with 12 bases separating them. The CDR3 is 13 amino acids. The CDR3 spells CASSPWNFDTQYF. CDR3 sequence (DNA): TGTGCCAGCAGTCCTTGGAACTTTGATACGCAGTATTTT.

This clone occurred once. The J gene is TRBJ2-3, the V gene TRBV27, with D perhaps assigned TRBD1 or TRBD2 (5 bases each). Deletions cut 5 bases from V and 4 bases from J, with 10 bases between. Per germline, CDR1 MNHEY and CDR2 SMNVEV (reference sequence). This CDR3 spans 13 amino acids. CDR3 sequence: CASSTGRSDTQYF. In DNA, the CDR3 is TGTGCCAGCAGTACGGGACGTTCAGATACGCAGTATTTT.